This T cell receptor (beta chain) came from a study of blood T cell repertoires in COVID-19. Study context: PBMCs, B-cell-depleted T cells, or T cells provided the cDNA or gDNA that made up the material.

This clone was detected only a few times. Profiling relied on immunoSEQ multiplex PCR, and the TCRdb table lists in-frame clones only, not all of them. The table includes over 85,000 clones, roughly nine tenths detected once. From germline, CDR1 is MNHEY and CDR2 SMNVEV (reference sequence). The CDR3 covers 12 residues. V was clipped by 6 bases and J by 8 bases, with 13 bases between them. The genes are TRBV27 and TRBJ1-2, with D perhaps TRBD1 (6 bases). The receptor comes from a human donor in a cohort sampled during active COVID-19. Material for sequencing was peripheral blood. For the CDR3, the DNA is TGTGCCAGCAGAACAACAGGGTTCGGCTACACCTTC. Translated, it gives CASRTTGFGYTF.